These 18 T cell receptor beta chains share one sample of origin, sequenced in a study of T cell responses to AZD1222 COVID-19 vaccine. This table comes from immunoSEQ multiplex PCR, and its TCRdb copy is limited to in-frame clones, with some not included. The sample contains approximately 150,000 clones, 85% to 95% of which appear only once. The sequences come from peripheral blood, collected on day 0 of AZD1222 vaccination. These TCRs come from an adult in good health.

The rearrangement uses TRBV5-1 and TRBJ1-3; tentatively, D is TRBD1 (5 bases). The V end lost 4 bases, the J end lost 0 bases, and 11 bases lay between the germline ends. CDR3 length equals 15 residues. Germline CDR1 and CDR2: SGHRS and YFSETQ. The CDR3 sequence: CASSATDTSGNTIYF. The CDR3 nucleotides read TGCGCCAGCAGCGCGACAGATACCTCTGGAAACACCATATATTTT.

The chain combines TRBV27 with TRBJ2-7; 9 bases match TRBD2. The CDR3 spans 16 residues. V trimming: 3 bases; J trimming: 1 base; junction bases outside the gene matches: 7. Germline loops: CDR1 MNHEY, CDR2 SMNVEV (reference sequence). CDR3 DNA sequence: TGTGCCAGCAGTTTGATAGCGGGAGAGAGTTCCTACGAGCAGTACTTC. Translating it yields CASSLIAGESSYEQYF.

The J gene is TRBJ2-2, the V gene TRBV30, with D unresolved. Germline lookup yields CDR1 GTSNPN and CDR2 SVGIG (reference sequence). Trimming left V 2 bases short and J 2 bases short, with 6 bases between. The CDR3 length is 13 residues. CDR3 DNA: TGTGCCTGGAGTATAATCAACACCGGGGAGCTGTTTTTT. Its translation is CAWSIINTGELFF.

The chain combines TRBV7-6 with TRBJ1-2; 7 nucleotides line up with TRBD1. The CDR3 has 13 amino acids. Looked up from germline, CDR1 is SGHVS and CDR2 is FNYEAQ. Unmatched junction bases numbered 2, after V lost 4 bases and J lost 3 bases. CDR3 sequence (DNA): TGTGCCAGCAGCTCCGACAGGGACTATGGCTACACCTTC. It yields the protein CASSSDRDYGYTF.

The chain employs TRBV5-1 and TRBJ1-1; possible D gene TRBD1, 6 bases. The germline CDR1 and CDR2 sequences are SGHRS and YFSETQ. Trimming took off 2 bases at V and 0 bases at J, with 14 bases between the two ends. The CDR3 length is 16 residues. Here the CDR3 DNA reads TGCGCCAGCAGCTTAACTGGGGGCATCATGAACACTGAAGCTTTCTTT. Its protein product is CASSLTGGIMNTEAFF.

This clone has just one count. This chain connects TRBV15 to TRBJ2-7; D is perhaps TRBD1 (5 bases). The germline V and J ends were trimmed by 0 bases and 6 bases, with 9 bases remaining between them. The CDR3 runs to 13 residues. Germline CDR1 LNHNV, CDR2 YYDKDF (reference sequence). CDR3 protein: CATSRDYRSEQYF. The DNA of the CDR3 is TGTGCCACCAGCAGAGATTACAGGTCCGAGCAGTACTTC.

The chain carries TRBV18 and TRBJ2-5; D unclear. Germline CDR1 reads KGHSH; CDR2 reads LQKENI. The V end lost 2 bases, the J end lost 0 bases, and 1 base lay between the germline ends. This CDR3 comprises 12 residues. In DNA form, the CDR3 reads TGTGCCAGCTCACCAGACCAAGAGACCCAGTACTTC. Translated, it gives CASSPDQETQYF.

This clone was recorded once. The V and J genes are TRBV11-2 and TRBJ1-1; D remains ambiguous. Per germline, CDR1 SGHAT and CDR2 FQNNGV. V lost 3 bases, J lost 6 bases, and 8 bases lay in between. The CDR3 spans 12 residues. The CDR3 nucleotides are TGTGCCAGCAGCTTGTTCCCTCCTGAAGCTTTCTTT. It translates to CASSLFPPEAFF.

CDR3 amino acids: CASSLAGMGGNEQFF. CDR3 in DNA: TGCGCCAGCAGCTTGGCAGGGATGGGGGGCAATGAGCAGTTCTTC. The chain links TRBV5-1 to TRBJ2-1; the D gene is possibly TRBD2 (6 bases). Germline V lookup: CDR1 SGHRS, CDR2 YFSETQ. Deletions cut 0 bases from V and 6 bases from J, with 13 bases between. The CDR3 loop spans 15 amino acids.

This rearrangement joins TRBV10-1 to TRBJ2-7; the match to TRBD1 covers 8 bases. Germline loops: CDR1 WNHNN, CDR2 SYGVQD (reference sequence). There are 12 residues in the CDR3. Unmatched junction bases numbered 3, after V lost 6 bases and J lost 5 bases. The CDR3 loop is CASSDRGNEQYF. DNA of the CDR3: TGCGCCAGCAGCGACAGGGGAAACGAGCAGTACTTC.

The chain carries TRBV25-1 and TRBJ1-1; TRBD1 agrees at 7 bases. V was pared by 8 bases and J by 1 base, with 7 bases of the junction left unmatched. This CDR3 spans 14 amino acids. Germline CDR1 MGHDK, CDR2 SYGVNS. The CDR3 sequence is CASHPGQWNTEAFF. The CDR3 region has the DNA TGTGCCAGCCACCCGGGACAGTGGAACACTGAAGCTTTCTTT.

The chain has TRBV25-1 and TRBJ2-2; D not certain. Germline V CDR1 and CDR2: MGHDK, SYGVNS. Trimming pared 5 bases from V and 4 bases from J, leaving 8 bases between. The CDR3 is 13 amino acids. CDR3 sequence: CASSQSITGELFF. For the CDR3, the DNA is TGTGCCAGCAGTCAGTCCATCACCGGGGAGCTGTTTTTT.

CDR3: CASSLVLAGEQYF. CDR3 bases: TGTGCCAGCAGCTTGGTACTAGCAGGCGAGCAGTACTTC. This chain uses TRBV5-5 with TRBJ2-7, with D tentatively TRBD2 (6 bases). Deletions cut 0 bases from V and 6 bases from J, with 10 bases between. In germline, CDR1 is SGHKS, CDR2 YYEKEE (reference sequence). The length of the CDR3 is 13 residues.

The chain combines TRBV6-6 with TRBJ1-1; unclear D gene. The CDR3 is made up of 12 amino acids. The V gene's germline CDR1 is MNHNY and CDR2 SVGAGI (reference sequence). The V and J ends lost 5 bases and 0 bases respectively, with 4 bases between them. CDR3 region: CASSTMNTEAFF. CDR3 bases: TGTGCCAGCAGTACAATGAACACTGAAGCTTTCTTT.

The chain recombines TRBV5-1 with TRBJ1-2, with 8 bases aligning to TRBD1. Germline V gene data show CDR1 as SGHRS and CDR2 as YFSETQ. The CDR3 covers 16 residues. The trim removed 2 bases at V and 4 bases at J, leaving 10 bases unmatched. CDR3 sequence (DNA): TGCGCCAGCAGCTTCCCGGGACAGGCCAGTATCTATGGCTACACCTTC. Protein product: CASSFPGQASIYGYTF.

J is TRBJ1-1 and V is TRBV7-9; the match to TRBD1 covers 9 bases. The V gene end was trimmed by 3 bases and the J gene end by 10 bases; junction bases not matched to a gene: 3. The CDR3 length is 12 residues. Germline CDR1 SEHNR, CDR2 FQNEAQ (reference sequence). In DNA, the CDR3 is TGTGCCAGCAGCTTGGGACAGGGCGGAGCTTTCTTT. It codes for CASSLGQGGAFF.

The chain combines TRBV7-9 with TRBJ1-4; the match to TRBD1 covers 9 bases. The germline V gene has CDR1 SEHNR and CDR2 FQNEAQ (reference sequence). The V segment lost 5 bases and the J segment 6 bases; nucleotides outside the gene matches: 7. This CDR3 is built from 15 residues. The CDR3 DNA sequence: TGTGCCAGCAGCCCGCCGGGACAGGGTGATGAAAAACTGTTTTTT. Amino acid sequence: CASSPPGQGDEKLFF.

This chain connects TRBV19 to TRBJ1-1; 7 bases align to TRBD1. The CDR3 spans 15 residues. Trimming at V came to 3 bases and at J to 3 bases, leaving 7 bases not matched to a gene. The germline V gene has CDR1 LNHDA and CDR2 SQIVND (reference sequence). The CDR3 spells CASSIPQGYHTEAFF. Here the CDR3 DNA reads TGTGCCAGTAGTATCCCACAGGGGTACCACACTGAAGCTTTCTTT.